One and the same sample provided the 8 T cell receptor beta chains below, sequenced in a study of CD8+ T cells in alopecia areata. RNA was isolated and reverse transcribed to cDNA, the sequencing template. Sequencing used immunoSEQ multiplex PCR; TCRdb keeps in-frame clones, though not all of them. The repertoire holds over 120,000 clones, with 40% to 55% as singletons. This specimen was CD4+ T cells sorted from blood, taken at week 0. The receptors stem from a human donor with alopecia areata.

The chain's CDR3 is CSVAGPGTGGPTDEQYF. The CDR3 nucleotides are TGCAGCGTCGCCGGCCCGGGAACAGGGGGCCCGACGGATGAGCAGTACTTC. The V call is TRBV29-1, the J call TRBJ2-7, with TRBD1 identical over 9 bases. The CDR3 spans 17 residues. CDR1 and CDR2 from the germline V gene are SQVTM and ANQGSEA. V lost 6 bases to trimming and J lost 7 bases; unmatched junction nucleotides: 22.

This rearrangement joins TRBV7-2 to TRBJ2-5, with D perhaps being TRBD1 or TRBD2 (6 bases each). V gave up 1 base and J gave up 4 bases, with 16 bases separating them. Germline values: CDR1 SGHTA, CDR2 FQGNSA. This CDR3 has 16 residues. CDR3 sequence reads: CASSLGAYGGVETQYF. CDR3 sequence (DNA): TGTGCCAGCAGCTTAGGGGCCTACGGGGGCGTAGAGACCCAGTACTTC. The variable domain in full, with the rest retrieved from reference TRBV7-2 and TRBJ2-5, is GAGVSQSPSNKVTEKGKDVELRCDPISGHTALYWYRQSLGQGLEFLIYFQGNSAPDKSGLPSDRFSAERTGGSVSTLTIQRTQQEDSAVYLCASSLGAYGGVETQYFGPGTRLLVL.

The chain recombines TRBV7-8 with TRBJ2-7; no reliable D call. Per the germline V gene, CDR1 is SGHVS and CDR2 is FQNEAQ. CDR3 length: 13 residues. V gave up 2 bases and J gave up 7 bases, with 12 bases separating them. Written as DNA, the CDR3 is TGTGCCAGCAGCTTAAGACAAGGGCAGGAGCAGTACTTC. Protein product: CASSLRQGQEQYF.

This rearrangement joins TRBV5-1 to TRBJ1-1; no definite D call. Between the trimmed V and J ends, which lost 3 bases and 3 bases, there was a span of 12 bases. CDR3 length equals 14 residues. Germline V gene sequence: CDR1 SGHRS, CDR2 YFSETQ. As DNA, the CDR3 is TGCGCCAGCAGCTCTGGGCAGCTCGACACTGAAGCTTTCTTT. The encoded protein is CASSSGQLDTEAFF.

This clone was seen a few times. The genes are TRBV29-1 and TRBJ2-3; 8 positions agree with TRBD2. The germline CDR1 and CDR2 sequences are SQVTM and ANQGSEA. This CDR3 has 13 residues. With 7 bases clipped from V and 3 bases from J, the junction kept 6 bases outside the gene matches. The CDR3 DNA is TGCAGCGCCAAGCGGGAGTTGACAGATACGCAGTATTTT. Translation: CSAKRELTDTQYF.

V gene TRBV29-1 combines with J gene TRBJ1-2, with D maybe TRBD1 (5 bases). From germline, CDR1 is SQVTM and CDR2 ANQGSEA. The CDR3 spans 13 residues. V was cut by 3 bases and J by 6 bases, with 14 bases left in between. The CDR3 sequence is CSVDFPGNDGYTF. DNA of the CDR3: TGCAGCGTTGATTTTCCAGGGAATGATGGCTACACCTTC.

This chain links TRBV30 with TRBJ1-2, with 8 positions matching TRBD1. Trimming took 0 bases from V and 6 from J; bases not matched to a gene: 3. Germline V lookup: CDR1 GTSNPN, CDR2 SVGIG (reference sequence). The CDR3 extends over 13 amino acids. The CDR3 bases are TGTGCCTGGAGTGTACAGGGGGTGGATGGCTACACCTTC. Translation: CAWSVQGVDGYTF.

V and J are TRBV2 and TRBJ2-1; TRBD2 matches at 8 bases. The V gene's germline CDR1 is SNHLY and CDR2 FYNNEI. The CDR3 totals 16 residues. Trimming cost V 5 bases and J 5 bases; bases outside gene matches: 11. DNA for the CDR3: TGTGCCAGCAGTAACCTCTCGGGAGGGTCCCACAATGAGCAGTTCTTC. Its protein is CASSNLSGGSHNEQFF.